This is a list of T cell receptor beta chains from one sample in a study of CD8+CD57+ T cells in acquired aplastic anemia. TCRdb passed the reads through MiXCR, listing each CDR3 protein once. In the table there are 180,000 or so distinct CDR3 sequences, around 50% of which are singletons. Sequencing used sorted CD4+, CD8+, or CD8+CD57+ T cells (not recorded which) from PBMCs. These receptors all come from a human donor with aplastic anemia. Both conserved end residues are part of each CDR3. A D gene is named only where the DNA matches it firmly. Some rows mark clone size as missing; the rest say once, few, many or name a class of expanded clone.

-,TRBV4-1,many,TRBJ1-4,TGCGCCAGCAGCCAAGGCCTGGCTAATGAAAAACTGTTTTTT,CASSQGLANEKLFF
TRBD2,TRBV11-2,-,TRBJ2-5,TGTGCCAGCAGCACCGTATCTCTAGCGGGGGGCGCGATCGGGACCCAGTACTTC,CASSTVSLAGGAIGTQYF
TRBD1,TRBV7-2,few,TRBJ2-7,TGTGCCAGCAGCTTAGCCCCACAGGGGAACGAGCAGTACTTC,CASSLAPQGNEQYF
-,TRBV24-1,-,TRBJ1-2,TGTGTCACCAGTGATCCGCCCCCAGGGGTGGGACAAACCTTC,CVTSDPPPGVGQTF
TRBD2,TRBV28,-,TRBJ2-2,TGTGCCAGCACCCCCGGGACTAGGGACACCGGGGAGCTGTTTTTT,CASTPGTRDTGELFF
-,TRBV10-3,many,TRBJ1-1,TGTGCCATCAGTGACGGCGGGGGCATGAACACTGAAGCTTTCTTT,CAISDGGGMNTEAFF
TRBD2,TRBV15,-,TRBJ2-7,TGTGCCACCGGACGAGGGGAGGGCCTAGAGGAGCAGTACTTC,CATGRGEGLEEQYF
TRBD2,TRBV11-1,-,TRBJ2-3,TGTGCCAGCAGCTTAGTACTAGCGGGGACCCGCTGGGATACGCAGTATTTT,CASSLVLAGTRWDTQYF
-,TRBV4-1,many,TRBJ2-5,TGCGCCAGCAGCCAAGATGGAGGAAGGCAAGAGACCCAGTACTTC,CASSQDGGRQETQYF
-,TRBV29-1,few,TRBJ1-1,TGCAGCGTCACGAGCCTGAAGGGGAATGAAGCTTTCTTT,CSVTSLKGNEAFF
TRBD2,TRBV6-1,many,TRBJ2-3,TGTGCCAGCAGTGAAGCGGGAGGGTATAGGTATTTT,CASSEAGGYRYF
TRBD2,TRBV25-1,many,TRBJ2-2,TGTGCCAGCAGTGGTCTAGCGGGGGCTACCACCGGGGAGCTGTTTTTT,CASSGLAGATTGELFF
TRBD1,TRBV7-2,-,TRBJ2-7,TGTGCCAGCAGCGGGGGACAGCAAGAGCAGTACTTC,CASSGGQQEQYF
TRBD2,TRBV7-2,many,TRBJ2-1,TGTGCCAGCAGCCCCCCCCGAGGCGGGGGAAGAGGCAATGAGCAGTTCTTC,CASSPPRGGGRGNEQFF
-,TRBV15,-,TRBJ1-6,TGTGCCACCAGCAGAGGGGGTAGCGGGGGAGGTTCACCCCTCCACTTT,CATSRGGSGGGSPLHF
-,TRBV5-1,many,TRBJ2-5,TGCGCCAGCAGCCCCACCGGGGGCGTGATCCAAGAGACCCAGTACTTC,CASSPTGGVIQETQYF
TRBD2,TRBV5-1,-,TRBJ2-7,TGCGCCAGCAGCTTTGGGGAAGCGGGAGGTGGCGAGCAGTACTTC,CASSFGEAGGGEQYF